A single sample is the source of the 28 T cell receptor beta chains below, sequenced in a study of T cells in Graves' hyperthyroidism and ophthalmopathy. What was amplified from RNA transcripts were TCR beta CDR3 regions. During a first-round RT-PCR of the TCR CDR3, the HTBI primer set was used. MiXCR, run by TCRdb on the multiplex PCR reads, gives a single entry per CDR3 protein. The sample shows 450,000 to 550,000 distinct CDR3 sequences, roughly a quarter of them seen only once. The specimen was blood. The receptors were sampled from a woman aged 30 to 39 with Graves' ophthalmopathy.

The CDR3, as DNA: TGCGCCAGCAGCCAAGATTGGGCAACACAAGAGACCCAGTACTTC. Protein product: CASSQDWATQETQYF. This sequence joins TRBV4-3 and TRBJ2-5; D is unresolved. Trimming shortened V by 0 bases and J by 2 bases, and 10 bases separated the two germline ends. The germline V gene encodes CDR1 LGHNA and CDR2 YSLEER. The CDR3 loop spans 15 amino acids.

This clonotype appeared a few times. The J gene is TRBJ1-6, the V gene TRBV19; perhaps TRBD1 as D (5 bases). V dropped 7 bases and J dropped 8 bases, with 18 bases sitting between them. CDR1 is LNHDA, CDR2 SQIVND, per germline (reference sequence). The CDR3 sequence is 15 residues long. CDR3 amino acids: CASNYRSPRDSPLHF. CDR3 bases: TGTGCCAGTAACTACAGGTCTCCGAGAGATTCACCCCTCCACTTT.

The chain combines TRBV20-1 with TRBJ2-5, with D possibly matching TRBD2 (6 bases). CDR1 and CDR2 (germline): DFQATT, SNEGSKA (reference sequence). The CDR3 sequence is 14 residues long. The V end was cut by 4 bases, the J end by 2 bases, with 14 bases between. The CDR3 is CSATLGTGQETQYF. Here the CDR3 DNA reads TGCAGTGCTACCCTCGGGACTGGGCAAGAGACCCAGTACTTC.

There are a few counts of this clonotype. The chain joins TRBV18 to TRBJ2-3; TRBD1 aligns across 7 bases. The CDR3 sequence is 15 residues long. CDR1 is KGHSH, CDR2 LQKENI, per germline. V lost 0 bases to trimming and J lost 0 bases; unmatched junction nucleotides: 0. The CDR3 sequence is CASSPPGQSTDTQYF. CDR3 DNA sequence: TGTGCCAGCTCACCACCGGGACAGAGCACAGATACGCAGTATTTT.

This clonotype came up many times. This chain links TRBV12-3 or TRBV12-4 with TRBJ2-7; D is uncertain. There are 14 residues in the CDR3. Trimming took 3 bases from V and 0 from J, leaving 9 bases between them. DNA for the CDR3: TGTGCCAGCAGTTTTCTTAGGCCCTCCTACGAGCAGTACTTC. It specifies CASSFLRPSYEQYF.

The chain links TRBV28 to TRBJ1-5; D possibly corresponds to TRBD1 (6 bases). The CDR3 runs to 14 residues. Germline CDR1 MDHEN, CDR2 SYDVKM. V lost 5 bases, J lost 4 bases, and 12 bases lay in between. CDR3 DNA sequence: TGTGCCAGCAGTCGGACAGAACTGAATCAGCCCCAGCATTTT. This translates into CASSRTELNQPQHF.

This clonotype has more than one count but fewer than ten. In DNA form, the CDR3 reads TGTGCCAGCAGCCAGGACAGGTTTTGGGGTATCGAGCAGTACTTC. Amino acids: CASSQDRFWGIEQYF. This chain uses TRBV28 with TRBJ2-7; 7 bases fit TRBD1. The V and J ends lost 6 bases and 6 bases, in that order; junction bases with no gene match: 14. This CDR3 has 15 amino acids. Germline values: CDR1 MDHEN, CDR2 SYDVKM.

The genes are TRBV18 and TRBJ1-1, with 9 bases that match TRBD1. CDR1 and CDR2 from the germline V gene are KGHSH and LQKENI. V shed 3 bases and J 3 bases; nucleotides not matched to a gene: 8. The CDR3 covers 16 residues. CDR3 amino acids: CASSPLRGQGYTEAFF. DNA for the CDR3: TGTGCCAGCTCACCGCTACGCGGACAGGGGTACACTGAAGCTTTCTTT.

The chain employs TRBV3-1 and TRBJ1-5, with D tentatively TRBD1 (6 bases). V lost 1 base, J lost 4 bases, and 11 bases lay in between. CDR1 and CDR2 (germline): LGHDT, YNNKEL (reference sequence). This CDR3 has 15 residues. The CDR3 DNA follows: TGTGCCAGCAGCCAAGCAGGGGATGGGAATCAGCCCCAGCATTTT. Encoded protein: CASSQAGDGNQPQHF.

CDR3 in amino acids: CASRQAGTENTGELFF. The CDR3 bases are TGCGCCAGCAGACAGGCAGGGACAGAAAACACCGGGGAGCTGTTTTTT. The chain uses TRBV4-1 and TRBJ2-2; 7 nucleotides agree with TRBD1. The germline V gene encodes CDR1 MGHRA and CDR2 YSYEKL. The CDR3 contains 16 residues. Trimming took 6 bases from V and 2 from J; bases not matched to a gene: 9.

A few counts support this clonotype. This sequence joins TRBV20-1 and TRBJ1-1; 9 bases fit TRBD1. Per germline, CDR1 DFQATT and CDR2 SNEGSKA (reference sequence). The trim removed 5 bases at V and 2 bases at J, leaving 9 bases unmatched. The CDR3 totals 15 residues. The CDR3 sequence: CSADGGTGKNTEAFF. Written as DNA, the CDR3 is TGCAGTGCTGACGGAGGGACAGGGAAAAACACTGAAGCTTTCTTT.

The rearrangement uses TRBV15 and TRBJ1-1, with TRBD1 identical over 9 bases. Germline V CDR1 and CDR2: LNHNV, YYDKDF (reference sequence). The CDR3 totals 15 residues. V lost 4 bases and J lost 6; bases outside the gene matches: 9. The DNA of the CDR3 is TGTGCCACCAGCAAATTCAAACAGGGGGCGTCTGAAGCTTTCTTT. Amino acid sequence: CATSKFKQGASEAFF.

The V and J genes are TRBV5-1 and TRBJ2-1; possibly TRBD1 for D (5 bases). V lost 0 bases and J lost 10, with 11 bases in between. The CDR3 contains 13 residues. Germline V gene lookup returns CDR1 SGHRS and CDR2 YFSETQ. The CDR3 nucleotides are TGCGCCAGCAGCTTGGAGGGGATTGGGGAGCAGTTCTTC. Translated: CASSLEGIGEQFF.

This clonotype was recorded at least ten times. The chain uses TRBV7-9 and TRBJ2-5; no firm D call. Germline assignment: CDR1 SEHNR and CDR2 FQNEAQ (reference sequence). V lost 1 base and J lost 4, with 10 bases in between. This CDR3 has 14 amino acids. Here the CDR3 reads CASSLGPTPETQYF. DNA of the CDR3: TGTGCCAGCAGCTTAGGGCCTACCCCAGAGACCCAGTACTTC. Using reference TRBV7-9 and TRBJ2-5 for the parts outside the CDR3, the full variable domain is DTGVSQNPRHKITKRGQNVTFRCDPISEHNRLYWYRQTLGQGPEFLTYFQNEAQLEKSRLLSDRFSAERPKGSFSTLEIQRTEQGDSAMYLCASSLGPTPETQYFGPGTRLLVL.

This clonotype was recorded many times. The chain joins TRBV10-3 to TRBJ1-1; 7 nucleotides match TRBD1. Germline trimming cut 4 bases from V and 7 bases from J; bases unmatched to any gene: 15. The CDR3 contains 16 residues. Germline V gene sequence: CDR1 ENHRY, CDR2 SYGVKD. The CDR3 protein is CAISGQLSGTDNEAFF. The CDR3 DNA reads as TGTGCCATCAGTGGGCAACTCTCCGGGACAGATAATGAAGCTTTCTTT.

This clonotype came up many times. The rearrangement joins TRBV11-1 to TRBJ1-1, with a weak D call TRBD1 (5 bases). This CDR3 spans 14 amino acids. Trimming left V 5 bases short and J 4 bases short, with 14 bases between. From germline, CDR1 is SGHAT and CDR2 FQDESV (reference sequence). The CDR3 region is CASSQQEAGTEAFF. The CDR3 nucleotides are TGTGCCAGCAGCCAACAGGAGGCGGGCACTGAAGCTTTCTTT.

The rearrangement links TRBV30 to TRBJ2-7; no reliable D call. From germline, CDR1 is GTSNPN and CDR2 SVGIG (reference sequence). The CDR3 runs 13 residues. Trimming cost V 0 bases and J 6 bases, with 12 bases left between them. CDR3: CAWSVPDPSEQYF. CDR3 sequence (DNA): TGTGCCTGGAGTGTTCCCGATCCCAGCGAGCAGTACTTC.

This rearrangement joins TRBV20-1 to TRBJ1-2, with D possibly being TRBD1 (5 bases). The CDR3 sequence is 13 residues long. V was pared by 0 bases and J by 2 bases, with 7 bases between. The germline gives CDR1 DFQATT, CDR2 SNEGSKA (reference sequence). CDR3 coding DNA: TGCAGTGCTAGAGAAACAGGAAACTATGGCTACACCTTC. Translation gives CSARETGNYGYTF.

This clonotype was observed many times. This rearrangement joins TRBV19 to TRBJ1-5; D possibly corresponds to TRBD1 (5 bases). The CDR3 has 15 residues. V gave up 9 bases and J gave up 1 base, with 16 bases separating them. Germline values: CDR1 LNHDA, CDR2 SQIVND (reference sequence). CDR3 amino acids: CASFDRAESNQPQHF. DNA of the CDR3: TGTGCCAGCTTCGACAGAGCCGAAAGCAATCAGCCCCAGCATTTT.

This chain uses TRBV6-1 with TRBJ2-5; the D gene is possibly TRBD1 (8 bases). Trimming cost V 10 bases and J 1 base, with 19 bases left between them. Germline values: CDR1 MNHNS, CDR2 SASEGT. This CDR3 is built from 15 residues. The CDR3 sequence is CAIGQGGNTQETQYF. The CDR3 DNA follows: TGTGCCATCGGACAGGGAGGGAACACCCAAGAGACCCAGTACTTC.

This chain joins TRBV5-1 and TRBJ2-5, with D perhaps matching TRBD2 (5 bases). Trimming took 0 bases from V and 5 from J, leaving 11 bases between them. Germline loops: CDR1 SGHRS, CDR2 YFSETQ. The CDR3 runs to 14 residues. The DNA for the CDR3 is TGCGCCAGCAGCTTGGCGCCGGGGAAGGAGACCCAGTACTTC. Protein sequence: CASSLAPGKETQYF. Combining the CDR3 with reference TRBV5-1 and TRBJ2-5 gives the whole variable domain KAGVTQTPRYLIKTRGQQVTLSCSPISGHRSVSWYQQTPGQGLQFLFEYFSETQRNKGNFPGRFSGRQFSNSRSEMNVSTLELGDSALYLCASSLAPGKETQYFGPGTRLLVL.

This clonotype was seen at least ten times. This sequence joins TRBV5-1 and TRBJ2-7; no clear D gene. Germline values: CDR1 SGHRS, CDR2 YFSETQ. This CDR3 region has 14 residues. Deletions cut 6 bases from V and 5 bases from J, with 18 bases between. The chain's CDR3 is CASTPVEFRNEQYF. The CDR3 nucleotides read TGCGCCAGCACCCCGGTCGAATTCCGAAACGAGCAGTACTTC.

The chain employs TRBV2 and TRBJ2-7; D not certain. The germline V gene encodes CDR1 SNHLY and CDR2 FYNNEI. The CDR3 totals 12 residues. Trimming took 7 bases from V and 2 from J, leaving 9 bases between them. The CDR3 DNA is TGTGCCAGCAACGGGCTAGCCTACGAGCAGTACTTC. It is translated as CASNGLAYEQYF.

Worth noting for this clonotype: This may be a read error: a much more frequent sequence differs by one nucleotide. This chain connects TRBV10-1 to TRBJ1-1; 8 bases are shared with TRBD1. CDR1 and CDR2 (germline): WNHNN, SYGVQD (reference sequence). J lost 1 base, V lost 5 bases, and 9 bases had no gene match. The CDR3 length is 16 residues. The CDR3 protein is CASSPTGDPTNTEAFF. DNA for the CDR3: TGCGCCAGCAGTCCGACAGGGGATCCCACGAACACTGAAGCTTTCTTT.

This clonotype has just a few counts. The chain has TRBV5-1 and TRBJ2-2; D is undetermined. Trimming removed 0 bases at V and 6 bases at J, with 9 bases between. This CDR3 has 14 residues. Per germline, CDR1 SGHRS and CDR2 YFSETQ. As DNA, the CDR3 is TGCGCCAGCAGCTTGGGACATAACGCCGGGGAGCTGTTTTTT. Amino acids: CASSLGHNAGELFF.

This clonotype appeared many times. This chain joins TRBV6-5 and TRBJ2-5, with 10 bases that match TRBD2. Germline trimming cut 10 bases from V and 5 bases from J; bases unmatched to any gene: 10. Germline V gene data show CDR1 as MNHEY and CDR2 as SVGAGI. The CDR3 has 14 amino acids. The CDR3 nucleotides are TGTGCCACCGCAAAGACTAGCGGGTTGGAGACCCAGTACTTC. Its translation is CATAKTSGLETQYF.

The sample holds many counts of this clonotype. The V gene is TRBV12-3 or TRBV12-4, the J gene TRBJ1-2, with unresolved D. Trimming left V 6 bases short and J 3 bases short, with 11 bases between. The CDR3 totals 13 residues. The CDR3 region has the DNA TGTGCCAGCAGGGGCGACGGGCACTATGGCTACACCTTC. Translating it yields CASRGDGHYGYTF.

This clonotype was counted at least ten times. The rearrangement joins TRBV5-1 to TRBJ1-1; 7 bases match TRBD1. CDR1 is SGHRS and CDR2 is YFSETQ in the germline V gene. The trim removed 0 bases at V and 0 bases at J, leaving 2 bases unmatched. The CDR3 contains 15 residues. DNA of the CDR3: TGCGCCAGCAGCTTGGAGGGACAGATGAACACTGAAGCTTTCTTT. Translating it yields CASSLEGQMNTEAFF. Based on the CDR3 plus reference TRBV5-1 and TRBJ1-1, the full variable domain is KAGVTQTPRYLIKTRGQQVTLSCSPISGHRSVSWYQQTPGQGLQFLFEYFSETQRNKGNFPGRFSGRQFSNSRSEMNVSTLELGDSALYLCASSLEGQMNTEAFFGQGTRLTVV.